This entry is about one T cell receptor (beta chain). Germline V gene lookup returns CDR1 SGHRS and CDR2 YFSETQ. The CDR3 is 12 amino acids. Trimming took 3 bases from V and 5 from J, leaving 8 bases between them. This entry belongs to a study of blood T cell repertoires in COVID-19. Sequenced by immunoSEQ multiplex PCR; TCRdb stores in-frame clones only, minus some. Of around 73,000 clones detected, under 90% appear once; the ten largest clones hold 3.5% to 5%. Sequenced: peripheral blood. The J gene is TRBJ2-5, the V gene TRBV5-1; D gene uncertain. This TCR came from a woman in her fifties or sixties with acute or convalescent COVID-19. The CDR3 sequence is CASSSLFETQYF. DNA of the CDR3: TGCGCCAGCAGCTCCCTCTTCGAGACCCAGTACTTC.